This record covers a single TCR beta chain. The data derive from a study of blood T cell repertoires in COVID-19. Source study methods: Amplification of reference gene primers provided the estimated nucleated cell counts. Repertoires were generated with immunoSEQ multiplex PCR, while TCRdb's copy carries only in-frame clones and drops some. Clone size and the V and J calls come from that table; the DNA yielded D and trimming. The profile shows roughly 220,000 clones, about 91% of them singletons. The study recruited people aged 18 to 89 years across approximately 24 US areas. Cohort assignment relied on participant-reported clinical history. This TCR was recovered from a woman in her 50s with acute COVID-19. Sequenced: PBMCs or T cells enriched from blood (not recorded which).

In nucleotides, the CDR3 is TGTGCCAGCAGCCAAGTGGCGGATGCGAGCACAGATACGCAGTATTTT. It yields the protein CASSQVADASTDTQYF. The rearrangement joins TRBV3-1 (or the pseudogene TRBV3-2) to TRBJ2-3, with D uncertain. The CDR3 has 16 amino acids. In germline, CDR1 is LGHDT, CDR2 YNNKEL (reference sequence). V lost 1 base and J 0 bases, leaving 11 bases between the germline ends.